The clone carrying this T cell receptor (beta chain) has ten or more counts. Its cognate antigen is unknown. The data are from a study of T cells in Graves' hyperthyroidism and ophthalmopathy. Whole-study findings and limits: Most clonotypes expanded in the thyroid (above 0.001) were also present in blood.

Across 18 months, stable Graves' hyperthyroidism was marked by no progression to ophthalmopathy. In making diagnoses, clinical symptoms, serum thyroxine and TRAb, thyroid ultrasound and orbital computed tomography were all used. Source material for PBMCs was 10 ml fresh peripheral blood. Germline CDR1 MNHEY, CDR2 SVGAGI. The CDR3 is made up of 14 amino acids. The V and J ends lost 1 base and 1 base respectively, with 7 bases between them. The investigators amplified TCR beta CDR3 regions from RNA transcripts. Researchers ran a first-round RT-PCR on the TCR CDR3 using the HTBI primer set. MiXCR was run by TCRdb on the multiplex PCR reads, yielding one entry per CDR3 protein. The table includes hundreds of thousands of distinct CDR3 sequences, around 13% detected once.

The sequencing sample was made of blood. The rearrangement links TRBV6-5 to TRBJ1-1, with D unresolved. The sequence came from a woman between 18 and 29 years old with Graves' hyperthyroidism. Here the CDR3 reads CASSYLQTNTEAFF. CDR3 coding DNA: TGTGCCAGCAGTTACTTGCAGACGAACACTGAAGCTTTCTTT.